The rows below give T cell receptor beta chains drawn from one sample of a study of siplizumab effects on memory and regulatory T cells. The repertoire was sequenced with immunoSEQ multiplex PCR; TCRdb's copy has only in-frame clones and lacks some. This table holds around 110,000 clones, around 94% found once. The sequenced sample consisted of non-Treg CD4+ T cells sorted from blood. The receptors stem from a human donor in good health. The CDR3 runs from the conserved cysteine through the conserved F or W. D genes are given only for firm matches. Expanded clones get a size class; other rows say once, few or many, or leave the size out.

J gene,clone size,V gene,D gene,CDR3 DNA,CDR3 protein
TRBJ2-4,.,TRBV12-5,.,TGTGCTAGTGCCAGGGCTAGGGCCAAAAACATTCAGTACTTC,CASARARAKNIQYF
TRBJ1-1,few,TRBV2,.,TGTGCCAGCGCCAGGGAGGCGAACACTGAAGCTTTCTTT,CASAREANTEAFF
TRBJ2-7,.,TRBV6-6,.,TGTGCCAGCACCCAATGGCAGGGAGTTGACGAGCAGTACTTC,CASTQWQGVDEQYF
TRBJ1-4,once,TRBV10-3,TRBD1,TGTGCCATCAGTGAGTCACGCGGGACAGCAACTAATGAAAAACTGTTTTTT,CAISESRGTATNEKLFF
TRBJ2-1,once,TRBV5-1,.,TGCGCCAGCAGCTTGGATTTTTCCAGTTACAATGAGCAGTTCTTC,CASSLDFSSYNEQFF
TRBJ2-5,.,TRBV10-3,.,TGTGCCATCAGTAGTAGGGGTGAAGAGACCCAGTACTTC,CAISSRGEETQYF
TRBJ1-1,.,TRBV5-1,.,TGCGCCAGCAGCTTGGAACAGAACACTGAAGCTTTCTTT,CASSLEQNTEAFF
TRBJ2-1,once,TRBV11-3,.,TGTGCCAGCAGCTTAGGTGGAGGGAAGGACAATGAGCAGTTCTTC,CASSLGGGKDNEQFF
TRBJ2-2,.,TRBV11-3,.,TGTGCCAGCAGCTTAGTTACAGGGTCGAACACCGGGGAGCTGTTTTTT,CASSLVTGSNTGELFF
TRBJ1-1,.,TRBV5-1,.,TGCGCCAGCAGCTTGCAGGGTTCGAACACTGAAGCTTTCTTT,CASSLQGSNTEAFF
TRBJ2-2,.,TRBV13,.,TGTGCCAGCAGCCCCACCCTTAGACGGAAACGAGAGGAGCTGTTTTTT,CASSPTLRRKREELFF
TRBJ2-7,once,TRBV5-1,.,TGCGCCAGCAGCTTTCAGGGAACCTACGAGCAGTACTTC,CASSFQGTYEQYF
TRBJ1-4,.,TRBV9,TRBD1,TGTGCCAGCAGCACCACCGGGACAGGGGAAAAACTGTTTTTT,CASSTTGTGEKLFF
TRBJ1-3,.,TRBV11-2,.,TGTGCCAGCAGCTTAGACATAGTAAACACCATATATTTT,CASSLDIVNTIYF
TRBJ1-1,.,TRBV7-2,.,TGTGCCAGCAGCCTACGAGGCCTGAACACTGAAGCTTTCTTT,CASSLRGLNTEAFF
TRBJ1-5,.,TRBV2,.,TGTGCCAGCAGTGATGACAGTTCGCCCCAGCATTTT,CASSDDSSPQHF
TRBJ2-1,.,TRBV11-2,.,TGTGCCAGCAGCTTAGCCGGGCGCCCGAGCGGCAATGAGCAGTTCTTC,CASSLAGRPSGNEQFF
TRBJ1-1,.,TRBV6-5,.,TGTGCCAGCAGTAATATAGGGAACACTGAAGCTTTCTTT,CASSNIGNTEAFF
TRBJ2-1,.,TRBV10-2,.,TGCGCCAGCAGTGAGTCGACGGCGGGAAGGGATGAGCAGTTCTTC,CASSESTAGRDEQFF
TRBJ2-2,.,TRBV27,.,TGTGCCAGCAGTTTATCTCGGGCCACCGGGGAGCTGTTTTTT,CASSLSRATGELFF
TRBJ2-5,.,TRBV5-1,.,TGCGCCAGCAGCCAGCAGCCACAAGAGACCCAGTACTTC,CASSQQPQETQYF
TRBJ2-1,.,TRBV2,.,TGTGCCAGCAGTGGGGGGACCCCCTGGGATGAGCAGTTCTTC,CASSGGTPWDEQFF
TRBJ2-1,.,TRBV2,.,TGTGCCAGCAAGGCTAGCGAATGGAATGAGCAGTTCTTC,CASKASEWNEQFF
TRBJ2-7,.,TRBV5-5,.,TGTGCCAGCAGCTTAGGTTCCGGTCCCTACGAGCAGTACTTC,CASSLGSGPYEQYF
TRBJ1-1,.,TRBV6-1,TRBD1,TGTGCCAGCAGTCAACAGGGGATTGAAGCTTTCTTT,CASSQQGIEAFF
TRBJ1-1,.,TRBV27,TRBD1,TGTGCCAGCAGTCCAACCCAAACCGAAGGGGGCGGGTACACTGAAGCTTTCTTT,CASSPTQTEGGGYTEAFF
TRBJ2-2,.,TRBV6-5,.,TGTGCCAGCAGTTACTCGGTCGGCCAAGGGACCGGGGAGCTGTTTTTT,CASSYSVGQGTGELFF
TRBJ2-3,.,TRBV19,.,TGTGCCAGTAGTCCGGGGACCCGCACAGATACGCAGTATTTT,CASSPGTRTDTQYF
TRBJ2-7,.,TRBV27,TRBD2,TGTGCCAGCAGTTTATCGATCCCTCGACGGGAGGGCCCCGGCGAGCAGTACTTC,CASSLSIPRREGPGEQYF
TRBJ1-2,.,TRBV7-9,.,TGTGCCAGCAGCTTAGTGAGCGCTGGGCCTGGCTACACCTTC,CASSLVSAGPGYTF
TRBJ2-5,.,TRBV7-2,.,TGTGCCAGCAGCTTAGAGAGAGGGGAGACCCAGTACTTC,CASSLERGETQYF
TRBJ1-2,.,TRBV15,TRBD1,TGTGCCACCAGCAGAAGGGGGCGCTTCTATGGCTACACCTTC,CATSRRGRFYGYTF
TRBJ1-1,.,TRBV10-3,.,TGTGCCATCAGTGAGCCAAACCAGGCTGAAGCTTTCTTT,CAISEPNQAEAFF
TRBJ2-1,.,TRBV5-6,TRBD1,TGTGCCAGCAGCGGGCAGGGACAGGGGGTGTCCTACAATGAGCAGTTCTTC,CASSGQGQGVSYNEQFF
TRBJ1-4,.,TRBV11-2,.,TGTGCCAGCAGCTTGCGGGGGGACCCGGGGGCTAATGAAAAACTGTTTTTT,CASSLRGDPGANEKLFF
TRBJ2-3,.,TRBV7-9,.,TGTGCCAGCAGCTTACTCACAGATACGCAGTATTTT,CASSLLTDTQYF
TRBJ2-5,.,TRBV10-1,TRBD2,TGCGCCAGCAGCCAGGGACTAGCGGGAGAAGAGACCCAGTACTTC,CASSQGLAGEETQYF
TRBJ1-3,.,TRBV7-2,.,TGTGCCAGCAGCCAGGGACCCCCTAACGCGGACACCATATATTTT,CASSQGPPNADTIYF
TRBJ2-5,.,TRBV28,.,TGTGCCAGCAGTTTAGGGGGAGGGACAGTCCAAGAGACCCAGTACTTC,CASSLGGGTVQETQYF
TRBJ1-5,once,TRBV6-1,.,TGTGCCAGCAGTGAGCTTGACTTTTTGCATTTT,CASSELDFLHF
TRBJ2-7,.,TRBV6-5,TRBD1,TGTGCCAGCACCCGACAGGGTCTCTACGAGCAGTACTTC,CASTRQGLYEQYF
TRBJ2-1,.,TRBV7-9,.,TGTGCCAGCAGCTTACAGAACTCCTACAATGAGCAGTTCTTC,CASSLQNSYNEQFF
TRBJ1-2,.,TRBV6-1,.,TGTGCCAGCAAACAGAGCTCCGAAGGGGGCTACACCTTC,CASKQSSEGGYTF
TRBJ2-7,.,TRBV9,.,TGTGCCAGCAGCGTAGGGCGGACCTACGAGCAGTACTTC,CASSVGRTYEQYF